This T cell receptor (beta chain) was profiled in a study of tumor-infiltrating lymphocytes in primary liver carcinoma. Synthesis of TCR beta cDNA was carried out from about 500 ng total RNA with a constant-region primer. Slightly modified ARM-PCR with three nested multiplex PCR rounds yielded TCR beta libraries. It was with TRBV1-TRBV30 forward primers and a C-beta reverse primer that the first two PCR rounds were run, at roughly 11 cycles each. Using its own MiXCR run on the multiplex PCR reads, TCRdb lists one record per CDR3 protein. Of some 190,000 distinct CDR3 sequences listed, around four fifths are singletons. This CDR3 has 14 residues. With V trimmed by 9 bases and J by 8 bases, 10 bases remained unmatched. CDR1 MNHNS and CDR2 SASEGT come from the germline V gene. Co-extraction yielded RNA and DNA from about 20-30 mg of unsorted bulk tissue.

The sequence derives from a man aged 35 to 55 with primary liver carcinoma and hepatitis B virus infection. Sequencing input: tumor tissue from primary liver carcinoma. The V and J genes are TRBV6-1 and TRBJ2-1, with TRBD2 matching 10 bases. CDR3 amino acids: CASISSGSYHEQFF. The CDR3 region has the DNA TGTGCCAGTATCTCTAGCGGGAGTTATCATGAGCAGTTCTTC.